Listed here are 27 T cell receptor beta chains from one sample, sequenced in a study of blood T cell repertoires in COVID-19. Assay used: immunoSEQ multiplex PCR; TCRdb lists only in-frame clones, some missing. The table shows about 51,000 clones, with about 86% occurring only once. The sequenced sample was peripheral blood. Every receptor here comes from a man at least 80 years old with active COVID-19.

V gene TRBV27 combines with J gene TRBJ2-3; possible D gene TRBD1, 6 bases. The CDR3 loop spans 14 amino acids. V was trimmed by 2 bases and J by 4 bases, leaving 10 bases between them. The germline gives CDR1 MNHEY, CDR2 SMNVEV (reference sequence). In DNA form, the CDR3 reads TGTGCCAGCAGTTTAACACAGGGAGCAGATACGCAGTATTTT. It is translated as CASSLTQGADTQYF.

The V and J genes are TRBV7-3 and TRBJ1-6; 9 bases match TRBD1. Germline CDR1 reads SGHTA; CDR2 reads FQGTGA. Unmatched junction bases numbered 12, after V lost 5 bases and J lost 7 bases. CDR3 length equals 17 residues. CDR3 nucleotides: TGTGCCAGCAGCCGCAAAGGGGGGACAGGGTCGAATTCACCCCTCCACTTT. Translation: CASSRKGGTGSNSPLHF.

The CDR3 bases are TGTGCCAGCAGTTTTACAGGATATAATCAGCCCCAGCATTTT. Amino acids: CASSFTGYNQPQHF. V gene TRBV27 combines with J gene TRBJ1-5; D might be TRBD1 (5 bases). The length of the CDR3 is 14 residues. Per germline, CDR1 MNHEY and CDR2 SMNVEV (reference sequence). Deletions cut 3 bases from V and 4 bases from J, with 10 bases between.

The chain employs TRBV9 and TRBJ2-2; the D is unclear. CDR1 is SGDLS and CDR2 is YYNGEE in the germline V gene. V lost 4 bases to trimming and J lost 8 bases, with 9 bases between them. The CDR3 sequence is 12 residues long. The CDR3 region is CASSPYQGELFF. The CDR3 nucleotides are TGTGCCAGCAGCCCCTACCAAGGGGAGCTGTTTTTT.

The J gene is TRBJ1-2, the V gene TRBV6-5, with no clear D. CDR1 and CDR2 (germline): MNHEY, SVGAGI. Trimming stripped 5 bases from V and 10 bases from J, with 20 bases between. This CDR3 has 14 amino acids. Written as DNA, the CDR3 is TGTGCCAGCAGTCCCCCCCCGGGGTCGCATGCCTACACCTTC. Its translation is CASSPPPGSHAYTF.

The V gene is TRBV11-2, the J gene TRBJ2-2; the match to TRBD2 covers 8 bases. Looked up from germline, CDR1 is SGHAT and CDR2 is FQNNGV. The V gene end was trimmed by 5 bases and the J gene end by 5 bases; junction bases not matched to a gene: 10. The CDR3 contains 16 residues. For the CDR3, the DNA is TGTGCCAGCAGCCCCATAGCGGGACTAAATACCGGGGAGCTGTTTTTT. It yields the protein CASSPIAGLNTGELFF. The full variable domain, in which reference TRBV11-2 and TRBJ2-2 provide the parts outside the CDR3, is EAGVAQSPRYKIIEKRQSVAFWCNPISGHATLYWYQQILGQGPKLLIQFQNNGVVDDSQLPKDRFSAERLKGVDSTLKIQPAKLEDSAVYLCASSPIAGLNTGELFFGEGSRLTVL.

Comment on this clone: The sample holds other DNA sequences that translate to the same CDR3. This chain uses TRBV30 with TRBJ2-1; D is perhaps TRBD2 (6 bases). In germline, CDR1 is GTSNPN, CDR2 SVGIG (reference sequence). Trimming removed 4 bases at V and 9 bases at J, with 19 bases between. This CDR3 comprises 14 residues. CDR3: CAWTLAQEGSEQFF. The CDR3 DNA sequence: TGTGCCTGGACCCTAGCGCAGGAAGGCAGTGAGCAGTTCTTC.

The chain couples TRBV28 to TRBJ1-2; perhaps TRBD1 as D (5 bases). Trimming removed 3 bases at V and 7 bases at J, with 15 bases between. Germline CDR1 MDHEN, CDR2 SYDVKM. The CDR3 has 14 amino acids. The CDR3 sequence: CASSFRTGDIGYTF. The DNA for the CDR3 is TGTGCCAGCAGTTTCCGGACGGGGGATATTGGCTACACCTTC.

The chain is built from TRBV9 and TRBJ1-4; 8 positions agree with TRBD1. The CDR3 is 14 residues long. The germline CDR1 and CDR2 sequences are SGDLS and YYNGEE. J was trimmed by 15 bases and V by 4 bases; bases with no gene match: 14. This chain's CDR3 is CASSPQTSGGLMFF. Written as DNA, the CDR3 is TGTGCCAGCAGCCCCCAAACGTCAGGGGGCCTCATGTTTTTT. Full variable domain (remainder filled in from reference TRBV9 and TRBJ1-4): DSGVTQTPKHLITATGQRVTLRCSPRSGDLSVYWYQQSLDQGLQFLIQYYNGEERAKGNILERFSAQQFPDLHSELNLSSLELGDSALYFCASSPQTSGGLMFFGSGTQLSVL.

V is TRBV7-8 and J is TRBJ2-7, with D unclear. Germline V CDR1 and CDR2: SGHVS, FQNEAQ. This CDR3 is built from 15 residues. V was pared by 1 base and J by 2 bases, with 12 bases between. The CDR3 spells CASSLGQHRTYEQYF. For the CDR3, the DNA is TGTGCCAGCAGCTTAGGGCAACACAGAACCTACGAGCAGTACTTC. Looking up the rest from reference TRBV7-8 and TRBJ2-7 gives the full variable domain: GAGVSQSPRYKVAKRGQDVALRCDPISGHVSLFWYQQALGQGPEFLTYFQNEAQLDKSGLPSDRFFAERPEGSVSTLKIQRTQQEDSAVYLCASSLGQHRTYEQYFGPGTRLTVT.

CDR3 bases: TGTGCCAGCAGCTTAGACGGACTAGCGGGAGTTGAGCAGTACTTC. It encodes CASSLDGLAGVEQYF. The chain couples TRBV7-2 to TRBJ2-7, with 13 bases lining up with TRBD2. Unmatched junction bases numbered 4, after V lost 1 base and J lost 7 bases. CDR1 SGHTA and CDR2 FQGNSA come from the germline V gene. This CDR3 comprises 15 residues.

CDR3 in amino acids: CASTSDRGAEAFF. The CDR3 nucleotides read TGTGCCAGCACCAGCGACAGGGGAGCTGAAGCTTTCTTT. V and J are TRBV2 and TRBJ1-1, with TRBD1 matching 8 bases. With 7 bases clipped from V and 6 bases from J, the junction kept 7 bases outside the gene matches. Germline values: CDR1 SNHLY, CDR2 FYNNEI. This CDR3 spans 13 amino acids.

The rearrangement links TRBV10-3 to TRBJ2-3, with D hard to call. The CDR3 is 12 amino acids. The V gene's germline CDR1 is ENHRY and CDR2 SYGVKD. The V end lost 3 bases, the J end lost 2 bases, and 3 bases lay between the germline ends. Here the CDR3 DNA reads TGTGCCATCAGTGACAACACAGATACGCAGTATTTT. It is translated as CAISDNTDTQYF.

The V and J genes are TRBV2 and TRBJ2-5; 10 nucleotides match TRBD1. Germline assignment: CDR1 SNHLY and CDR2 FYNNEI. After removal of 3 bases from V and 5 bases from J, the junction contained 12 bases not matched to a gene. The CDR3 is 17 amino acids. The CDR3 is CASSDYRQGAMWETQYF. CDR3 coding DNA: TGTGCCAGCAGTGACTATCGACAGGGGGCGATGTGGGAGACCCAGTACTTC. The full variable domain, completed using reference TRBV2 and TRBJ2-5, is EPEVTQTPSHQVTQMGQEVILRCVPISNHLYFYWYRQILGQKVEFLVSFYNNEISEKSEIFDDQFSVERPDGSNFTLKIRSTKLEDSAMYFCASSDYRQGAMWETQYFGPGTRLLVL.

The chain uses TRBV12-5 and TRBJ2-5; D possibly corresponds to TRBD1 (6 bases). The CDR3 is 14 amino acids. CDR1 and CDR2 (germline): LGHNT, FRNRAP. The ends were cut back, 7 bases at V and 1 base at J, with 13 bases in the middle. Here the CDR3 reads CASVLGGVQETQYF. The CDR3 DNA is TGTGCTAGTGTCCTAGGGGGAGTCCAAGAGACCCAGTACTTC.

The rearrangement uses TRBV7-2 and TRBJ2-7, with D possibly TRBD1 on 5 matching bases. CDR1 is SGHTA and CDR2 is FQGNSA in the germline V gene. The CDR3 covers 14 residues. The germline V and J ends were trimmed by 4 bases and 2 bases, with 12 bases remaining between them. The CDR3 DNA follows: TGTGCCAGCAGCTCGACAGATCCCCCCTACGAGCAGTACTTC. This sequence encodes CASSSTDPPYEQYF.

The V and J genes are TRBV11-3 and TRBJ2-1; 8 bases map to TRBD2. V lost 1 base, J lost 5 bases, and 4 bases stayed unmatched. Per the germline V gene, CDR1 is SGHNT and CDR2 is YENEEA. The CDR3 is 15 residues long. The CDR3 loop is CASSLGAGGHNEQFF. CDR3 sequence (DNA): TGTGCCAGCAGCTTAGGGGCGGGAGGTCACAATGAGCAGTTCTTC.

V and J are TRBV5-6 and TRBJ1-2; 11 bases are a match to TRBD1. V was pared by 4 bases and J by 8 bases, with 10 bases of the junction left unmatched. The CDR3 is made up of 15 amino acids. The germline V gene encodes CDR1 SGHDT and CDR2 YYEEEE. This CDR3 is CASSRTDRGRMGYTF. The DNA for the CDR3 is TGTGCCAGCAGCCGGACGGACAGGGGGCGAATGGGCTACACCTTC.

The rearrangement uses TRBV11-2 and TRBJ2-1; TRBD1 is a possible D gene (5 bases). This CDR3 has 13 amino acids. CDR1 is SGHAT and CDR2 is FQNNGV in the germline V gene. The V gene lost 1 base and the J gene lost 9 bases, with 10 bases spanning the gap. The CDR3: CASSLVGHREQFF. DNA for the CDR3: TGTGCCAGCAGCTTAGTGGGGCATCGTGAGCAGTTCTTC.

V is TRBV19 and J is TRBJ1-2, with TRBD1 as a possible D gene (5 bases). The CDR3 runs to 13 residues. Germline CDR1 reads LNHDA; CDR2 reads SQIVND (reference sequence). Trimming took 7 bases from V and 2 from J, leaving 11 bases between them. CDR3 DNA: TGTGCCAGTACCTCGGCAGGGAACTATGGCTACACCTTC. This sequence encodes CASTSAGNYGYTF. The full variable domain, rest sourced from reference TRBV19 and TRBJ1-2, is DGGITQSPKYLFRKEGQNVTLSCEQNLNHDAMYWYRQDPGQGLRLIYYSQIVNDFQKGDIAEGYSVSREKKESFPLTVTSAQKNPTAFYLCASTSAGNYGYTFGSGTRLTVV.

This chain connects TRBV6-5 to TRBJ1-1; D might be TRBD1 (5 bases). The CDR3 is 14 residues long. Deletions cut 7 bases from V and 1 base from J, with 13 bases between. CDR1 and CDR2 (germline): MNHEY, SVGAGI. Here the CDR3 reads CASTTGHTNTEAFF. The CDR3 DNA is TGTGCCAGCACCACCGGACACACGAACACTGAAGCTTTCTTT.

The sample holds one count of this clone. The chain combines TRBV18 with TRBJ2-2; D ambiguous. Looked up from germline, CDR1 is KGHSH and CDR2 is LQKENI. The CDR3 totals 16 residues. The V end was cut by 2 bases, the J end by 7 bases, with 17 bases between. The CDR3 is CASSPETDRVNGELFF. In DNA form, the CDR3 reads TGTGCCAGCTCACCAGAGACCGATCGGGTGAACGGGGAGCTGTTTTTT.

The chain recombines TRBV5-6 with TRBJ2-2; 7 positions match TRBD2. The germline gives CDR1 SGHDT, CDR2 YYEEEE. This CDR3 spans 16 amino acids. V gave up 6 bases and J gave up 0 bases; unmatched junction bases: 8. CDR3 sequence reads: CASNQAGSTNTGELFF. DNA for the CDR3: TGTGCCAGCAATCAAGCGGGGAGTACGAACACCGGGGAGCTGTTTTTT.

The chain carries TRBV7-9 and TRBJ1-3, with D possibly matching TRBD1 (6 bases). The CDR3 covers 15 residues. Germline assignment: CDR1 SEHNR and CDR2 FQNEAQ (reference sequence). Trimming removed 3 bases at V and 2 bases at J, with 11 bases between. CDR3 protein: CASSFGQGTGNTIYF. Written as DNA, the CDR3 is TGTGCCAGCAGCTTCGGTCAGGGGACTGGAAACACCATATATTTT. Combining the CDR3 with reference TRBV7-9 and TRBJ1-3 gives the whole variable domain DTGVSQNPRHKITKRGQNVTFRCDPISEHNRLYWYRQTLGQGPEFLTYFQNEAQLEKSRLLSDRFSAERPKGSFSTLEIQRTEQGDSAMYLCASSFGQGTGNTIYFGEGSWLTVV.

V gene TRBV14 combines with J gene TRBJ1-6; unclear D gene. This CDR3 contains 13 residues. Germline V gene sequence: CDR1 SGHDN, CDR2 FVKESK. Trimming stripped 4 bases from V and 2 bases from J, with 3 bases between. CDR3 DNA sequence: TGTGCCAGCAGCCTCGCCTATAATTCACCCCTCCACTTT. This translates into CASSLAYNSPLHF.

J is TRBJ1-5 and V is TRBV6-1; D perhaps matches TRBD1 (6 bases). The V end was cut by 3 bases, the J end by 1 base, with 13 bases between. The germline V gene has CDR1 MNHNS and CDR2 SASEGT. There are 16 residues in the CDR3. This chain's CDR3 is CASSDRGGSSNQPQHF. In DNA, the CDR3 is TGTGCCAGCAGTGACCGAGGGGGTAGCAGCAATCAGCCCCAGCATTTT.

The chain's CDR3 is CASSHNMWTSGSQFF. CDR3 sequence (DNA): TGTGCCAGCAGCCACAATATGTGGACTAGCGGGAGTCAGTTCTTC. The J gene is TRBJ2-1, the V gene TRBV6-6; 13 nucleotides agree with TRBD2. Germline CDR1 reads MNHNY; CDR2 reads SVGAGI (reference sequence). The CDR3 sequence is 15 residues long. The J segment lost 13 bases and the V segment lost 6 bases, leaving 12 bases of the junction unmatched.